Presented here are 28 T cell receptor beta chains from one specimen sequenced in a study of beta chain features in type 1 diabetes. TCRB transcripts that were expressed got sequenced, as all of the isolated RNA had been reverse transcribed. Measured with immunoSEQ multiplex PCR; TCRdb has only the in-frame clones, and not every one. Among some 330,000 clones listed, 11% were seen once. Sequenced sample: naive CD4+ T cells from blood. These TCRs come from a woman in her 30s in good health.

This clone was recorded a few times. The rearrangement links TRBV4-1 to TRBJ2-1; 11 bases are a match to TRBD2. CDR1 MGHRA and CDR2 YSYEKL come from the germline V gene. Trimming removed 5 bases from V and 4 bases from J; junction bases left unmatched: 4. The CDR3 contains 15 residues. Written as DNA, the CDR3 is TGCGCCAGCAGCATAGGGACTAGCGGTTACAATGAGCAGTTCTTC. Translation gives CASSIGTSGYNEQFF.

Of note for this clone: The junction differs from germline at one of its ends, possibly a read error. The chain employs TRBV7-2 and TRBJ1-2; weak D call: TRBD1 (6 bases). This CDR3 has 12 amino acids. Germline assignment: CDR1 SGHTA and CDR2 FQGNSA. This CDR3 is CANSLGHSGYTF. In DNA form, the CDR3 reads TGTGCCAACAGCTTGGGACACTCTGGCTACACCTTC.

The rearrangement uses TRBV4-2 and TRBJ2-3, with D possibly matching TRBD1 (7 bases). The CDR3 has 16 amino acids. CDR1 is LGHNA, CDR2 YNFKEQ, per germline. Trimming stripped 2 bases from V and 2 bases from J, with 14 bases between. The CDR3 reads CASSQSGGSNTDTQYF. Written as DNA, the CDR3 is TGTGCCAGCAGCCAATCAGGGGGGAGTAACACAGATACGCAGTATTTT.

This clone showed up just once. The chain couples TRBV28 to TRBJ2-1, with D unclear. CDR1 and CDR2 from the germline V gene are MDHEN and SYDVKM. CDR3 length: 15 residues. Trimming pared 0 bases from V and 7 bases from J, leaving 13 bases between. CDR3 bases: TGTGCCAGCAGTTTATGGGCTAGGAGCTCTAATGAGCAGTTCTTC. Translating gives CASSLWARSSNEQFF.

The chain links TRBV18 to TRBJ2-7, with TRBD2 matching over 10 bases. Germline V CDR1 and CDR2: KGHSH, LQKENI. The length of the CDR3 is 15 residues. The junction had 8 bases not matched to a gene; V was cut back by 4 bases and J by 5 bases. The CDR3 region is CASSRGGLATNEQYF. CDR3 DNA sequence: TGTGCCAGCTCACGGGGGGGACTAGCGACGAACGAGCAGTACTTC.

In DNA form, the CDR3 reads TGCAGCGTGGCTGGACAGGGGGAACAGACCCAGTACTTC. Its protein is CSVAGQGEQTQYF. The chain couples TRBV29-1 to TRBJ2-5; 10 nucleotides line up with TRBD1. This CDR3 has 13 residues. Germline-derived CDR1 and CDR2 are SQVTM and ANQGSEA. The junction had 7 bases not matched to a gene; V was cut back by 6 bases and J by 6 bases.

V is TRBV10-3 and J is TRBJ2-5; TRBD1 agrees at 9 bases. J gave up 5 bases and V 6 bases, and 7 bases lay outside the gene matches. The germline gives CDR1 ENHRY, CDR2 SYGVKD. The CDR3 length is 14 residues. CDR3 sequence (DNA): TGTGCCATCAGCTGGACAGGGGTCGGGGAGACCCAGTACTTC. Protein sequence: CAISWTGVGETQYF.

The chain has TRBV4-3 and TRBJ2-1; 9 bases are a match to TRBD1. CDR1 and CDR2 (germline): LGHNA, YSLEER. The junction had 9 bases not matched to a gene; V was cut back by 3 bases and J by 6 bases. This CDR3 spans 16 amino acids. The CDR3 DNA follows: TGCGCCAGCAGCCACCTTGGGACAGGGCTGGGCAATGAGCAGTTCTTC. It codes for CASSHLGTGLGNEQFF.

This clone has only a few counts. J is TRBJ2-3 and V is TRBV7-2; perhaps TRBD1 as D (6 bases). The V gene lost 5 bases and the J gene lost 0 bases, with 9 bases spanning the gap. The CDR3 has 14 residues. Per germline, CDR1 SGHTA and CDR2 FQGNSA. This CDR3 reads CASSIQGSTDTQYF. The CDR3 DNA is TGTGCCAGCAGCATTCAGGGGAGCACAGATACGCAGTATTTT.

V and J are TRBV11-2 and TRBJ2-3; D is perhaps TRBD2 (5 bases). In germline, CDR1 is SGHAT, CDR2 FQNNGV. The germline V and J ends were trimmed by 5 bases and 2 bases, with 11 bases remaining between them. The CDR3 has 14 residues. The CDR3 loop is CASSPDWATDTQYF. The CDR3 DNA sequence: TGTGCCAGCAGCCCGGACTGGGCCACAGATACGCAGTATTTT.

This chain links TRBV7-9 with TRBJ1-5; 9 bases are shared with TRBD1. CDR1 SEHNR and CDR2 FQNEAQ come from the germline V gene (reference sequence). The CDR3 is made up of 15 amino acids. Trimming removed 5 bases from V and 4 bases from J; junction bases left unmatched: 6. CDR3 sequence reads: CASSLGDRDNQPQHF. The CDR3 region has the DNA TGTGCCAGCAGCCTCGGGGACAGGGATAATCAGCCCCAGCATTTT. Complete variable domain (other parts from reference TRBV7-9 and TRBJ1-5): DTGVSQNPRHKITKRGQNVTFRCDPISEHNRLYWYRQTLGQGPEFLTYFQNEAQLEKSRLLSDRFSAERPKGSFSTLEIQRTEQGDSAMYLCASSLGDRDNQPQHFGDGTRLSIL.

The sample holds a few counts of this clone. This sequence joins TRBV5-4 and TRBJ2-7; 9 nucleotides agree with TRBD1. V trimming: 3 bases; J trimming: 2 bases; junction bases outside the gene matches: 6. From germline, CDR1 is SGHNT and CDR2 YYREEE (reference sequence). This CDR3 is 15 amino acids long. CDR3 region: CASSYEGDRAYEQYF. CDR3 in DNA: TGTGCCAGCAGCTACGAGGGGGACAGGGCCTACGAGCAGTACTTC. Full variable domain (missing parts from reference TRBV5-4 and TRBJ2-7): ETGVTQSPTHLIKTRGQQVTLRCSSQSGHNTVSWYQQALGQGPQFIFQYYREEENGRGNFPPRFSGLQFPNYSSELNVNALELDDSALYLCASSYEGDRAYEQYFGPGTRLTVT.

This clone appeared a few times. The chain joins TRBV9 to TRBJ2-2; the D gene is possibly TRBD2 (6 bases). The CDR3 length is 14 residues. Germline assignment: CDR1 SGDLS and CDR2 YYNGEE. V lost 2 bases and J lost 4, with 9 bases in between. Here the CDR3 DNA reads TGTGCCAGCAGCGTCCGGGGGAGCACCGGGGAGCTGTTTTTT. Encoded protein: CASSVRGSTGELFF.

CDR3 nucleotide sequence: TGTGCCAGCAGCCCAGGGACTAGCGGGAGTGGAGAGACCCAGTACTTC. This codes for CASSPGTSGSGETQYF. This chain links TRBV7-2 with TRBJ2-5; TRBD2 agrees at 14 bases. CDR1 and CDR2 from the germline V gene are SGHTA and FQGNSA. Trimming took 5 bases from V and 4 from J; bases not matched to a gene: 6. This CDR3 contains 16 residues.

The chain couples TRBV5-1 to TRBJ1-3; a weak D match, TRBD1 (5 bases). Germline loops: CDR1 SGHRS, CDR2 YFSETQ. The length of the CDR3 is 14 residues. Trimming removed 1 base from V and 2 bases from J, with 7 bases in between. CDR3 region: CASSLRGTGNTIYF. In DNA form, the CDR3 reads TGCGCCAGCAGCTTGAGGGGTACTGGAAACACCATATATTTT.

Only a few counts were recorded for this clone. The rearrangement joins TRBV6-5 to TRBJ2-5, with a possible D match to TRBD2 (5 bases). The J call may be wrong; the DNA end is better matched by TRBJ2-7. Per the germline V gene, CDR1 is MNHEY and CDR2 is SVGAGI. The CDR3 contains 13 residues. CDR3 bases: TGTGCCAGCAGCCCGGGGAGCTCCTACGAGCAGTACTTC. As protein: CASSPGSSYEQYF.

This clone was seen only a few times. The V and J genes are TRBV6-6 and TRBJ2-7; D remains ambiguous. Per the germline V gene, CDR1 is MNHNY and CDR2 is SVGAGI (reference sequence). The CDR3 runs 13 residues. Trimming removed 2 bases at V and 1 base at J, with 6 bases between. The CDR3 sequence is CASSYGQSYEQYF. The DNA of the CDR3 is TGTGCCAGCAGTTACGGTCAGTCCTACGAGCAGTACTTC.

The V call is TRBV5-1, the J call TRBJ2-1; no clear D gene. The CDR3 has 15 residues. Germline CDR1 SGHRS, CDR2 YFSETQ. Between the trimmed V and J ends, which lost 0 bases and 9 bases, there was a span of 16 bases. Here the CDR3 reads CASSLVPIQQVEQFF. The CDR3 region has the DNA TGCGCCAGCAGCTTGGTTCCGATCCAGCAGGTTGAGCAGTTCTTC.

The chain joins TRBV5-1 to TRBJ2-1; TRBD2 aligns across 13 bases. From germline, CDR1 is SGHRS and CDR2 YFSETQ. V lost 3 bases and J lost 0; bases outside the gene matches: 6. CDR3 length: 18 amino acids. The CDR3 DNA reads TGCGCCAGCAGCTCGGGGTGGACTAGCGGGAGCTCCTACAATGAGCAGTTCTTC. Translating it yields CASSSGWTSGSSYNEQFF.

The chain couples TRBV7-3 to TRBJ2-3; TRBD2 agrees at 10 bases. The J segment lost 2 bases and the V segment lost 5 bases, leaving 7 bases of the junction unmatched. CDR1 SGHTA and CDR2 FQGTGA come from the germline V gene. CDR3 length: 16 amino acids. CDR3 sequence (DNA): TGTGCCAGCAGCCGAAGCGGGAGGGCCTTCACAGATACGCAGTATTTT. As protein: CASSRSGRAFTDTQYF.

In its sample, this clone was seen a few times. Here the CDR3 reads CATLGLAGGPADTQYF. The CDR3 nucleotides are TGTGCCACCCTGGGACTAGCGGGAGGGCCCGCAGATACGCAGTATTTT. This rearrangement joins TRBV2 to TRBJ2-3; TRBD2 matches 16 bases. Germline CDR1 is SNHLY and CDR2 is FYNNEI. There are 16 residues in the CDR3. The V and J ends lost 10 bases and 4 bases, in that order; junction bases with no gene match: 8.

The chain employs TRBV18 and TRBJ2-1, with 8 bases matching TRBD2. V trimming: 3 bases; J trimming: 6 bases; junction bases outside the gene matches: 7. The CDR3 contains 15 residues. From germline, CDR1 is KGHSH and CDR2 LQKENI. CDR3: CASSPWREASNEQFF. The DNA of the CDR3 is TGTGCCAGCTCACCCTGGCGGGAGGCCTCCAATGAGCAGTTCTTC. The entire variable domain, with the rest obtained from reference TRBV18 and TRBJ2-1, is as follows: NAGVMQNPRHLVRRRGQEARLRCSPMKGHSHVYWYRQLPEEGLKFMVYLQKENIIDESGMPKERFSAEFPKEGPSILRIQQVVRGDSAAYFCASSPWREASNEQFFGPGTRLTVL.

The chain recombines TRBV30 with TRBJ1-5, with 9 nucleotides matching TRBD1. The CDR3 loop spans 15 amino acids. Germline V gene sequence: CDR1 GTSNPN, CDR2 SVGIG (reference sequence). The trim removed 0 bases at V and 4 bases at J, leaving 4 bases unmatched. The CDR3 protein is CAWSVIGQGNQPQHF. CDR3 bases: TGTGCCTGGAGTGTAATAGGACAGGGGAATCAGCCCCAGCATTTT.

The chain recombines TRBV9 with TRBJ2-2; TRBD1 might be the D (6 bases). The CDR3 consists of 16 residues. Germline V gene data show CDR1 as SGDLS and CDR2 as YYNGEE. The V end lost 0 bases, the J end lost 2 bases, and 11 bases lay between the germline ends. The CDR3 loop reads CASSVETGINTGELFF. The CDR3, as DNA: TGTGCCAGCAGCGTAGAAACAGGGATCAACACCGGGGAGCTGTTTTTT.

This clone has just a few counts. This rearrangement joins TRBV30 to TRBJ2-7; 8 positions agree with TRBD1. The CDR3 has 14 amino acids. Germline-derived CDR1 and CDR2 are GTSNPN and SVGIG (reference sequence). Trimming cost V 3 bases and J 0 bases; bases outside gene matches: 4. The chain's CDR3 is CAWSQGAGSYEQYF. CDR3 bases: TGTGCCTGGAGCCAGGGGGCAGGCTCCTACGAGCAGTACTTC.

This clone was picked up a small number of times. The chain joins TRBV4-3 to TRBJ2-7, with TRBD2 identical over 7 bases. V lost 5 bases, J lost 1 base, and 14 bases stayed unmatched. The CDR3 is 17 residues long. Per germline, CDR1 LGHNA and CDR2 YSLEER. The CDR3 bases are TGCGCCAGCAGCAAGTCGGCTAGCGGACCAAATTCCTACGAGCAGTACTTC. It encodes CASSKSASGPNSYEQYF.

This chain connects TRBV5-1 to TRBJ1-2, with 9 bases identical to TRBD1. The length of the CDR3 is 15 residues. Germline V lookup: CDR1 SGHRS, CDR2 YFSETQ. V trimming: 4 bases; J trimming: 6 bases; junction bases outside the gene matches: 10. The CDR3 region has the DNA TGCGCCAGCAGCCTCCAAACAGGGGGCGCCGATGGCTACACCTTC. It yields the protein CASSLQTGGADGYTF.

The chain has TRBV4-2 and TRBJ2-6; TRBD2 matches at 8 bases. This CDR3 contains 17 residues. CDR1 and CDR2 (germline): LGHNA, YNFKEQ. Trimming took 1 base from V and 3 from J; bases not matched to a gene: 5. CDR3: CASSQVGGARGANVLTF. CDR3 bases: TGTGCCAGCAGCCAAGTCGGGGGGGCGCGTGGGGCCAACGTCCTGACTTTC.